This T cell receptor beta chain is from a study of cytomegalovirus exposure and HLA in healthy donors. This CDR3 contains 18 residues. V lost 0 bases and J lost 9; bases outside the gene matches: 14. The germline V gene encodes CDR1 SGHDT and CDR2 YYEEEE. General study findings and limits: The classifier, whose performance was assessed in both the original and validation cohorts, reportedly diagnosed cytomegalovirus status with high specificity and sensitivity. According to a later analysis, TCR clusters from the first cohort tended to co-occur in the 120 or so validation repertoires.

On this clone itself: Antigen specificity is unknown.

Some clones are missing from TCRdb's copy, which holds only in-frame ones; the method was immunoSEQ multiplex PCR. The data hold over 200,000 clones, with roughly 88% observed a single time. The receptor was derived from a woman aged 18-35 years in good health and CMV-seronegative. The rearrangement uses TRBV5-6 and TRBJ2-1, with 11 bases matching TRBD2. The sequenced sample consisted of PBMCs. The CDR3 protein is CASSLVVAGGEWTGEQFF. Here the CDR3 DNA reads TGTGCCAGCAGCTTGGTGGTAGCGGGAGGGGAATGGACTGGTGAGCAGTTCTTC. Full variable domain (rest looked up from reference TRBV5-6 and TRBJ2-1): DAGVTQSPTHLIKTRGQQVTLRCSPKSGHDTVSWYQQALGQGPQFIFQYYEEEERQRGNFPDRFSGHQFPNYSSELNVNALLLGDSALYLCASSLVVAGGEWTGEQFFGPGTRLTVL.